The 15 T cell receptor beta chains below were found in one sample sequenced in a study of T cell responses to AZD1222 COVID-19 vaccine. Profiled with immunoSEQ multiplex PCR; TCRdb holds only in-frame clones, not every one. The sample includes about 100,000 clones, approximately 90% of them seen just once. The material sequenced was peripheral blood, taken on day 0 of AZD1222 vaccination. The receptors were gathered from an adult in good health.

The chain employs TRBV5-4 and TRBJ1-1; D remains ambiguous. V gave up 2 bases and J gave up 4 bases, with 12 bases separating them. CDR3 size: 14 residues. Germline V gene data show CDR1 as SGHNT and CDR2 as YYREEE (reference sequence). The CDR3: CASSLQGMGTEAFF. In DNA form, the CDR3 reads TGTGCCAGCAGCTTACAAGGGATGGGCACTGAAGCTTTCTTT.

The chain carries TRBV21-1 and TRBJ2-4; the table's D call, TRBD1, has no DNA check behind it. TRBV21-1 is classified as a pseudogene. The CDR3 loop spans 16 amino acids. The CDR3 spells CASSLFGHKAKNIQYF. DNA of the CDR3: TGTGCCAGCAGCCTCTTTGGCCATAAAGCCAAAAACATTCAGTACTTC.

The CDR3 DNA follows: TGTGCCAGCAGCCGGGAGGGGGCTACCGGGGAGCTGTTTTTT. Its translation is CASSREGATGELFF. The V call is TRBV3-1 (or the pseudogene TRBV3-2), the J call TRBJ2-2, with D perhaps given as TRBD1 or TRBD2 (7 bases each). The V gene lost 4 bases and the J gene lost 5 bases, with 11 bases spanning the gap. Germline CDR1 is LGHDT and CDR2 is YNNKEL (reference sequence). The CDR3 extends over 14 amino acids.

V gene TRBV2 combines with J gene TRBJ1-6; D remains unclear. CDR3 length: 14 amino acids. CDR1 and CDR2 from the germline V gene are SNHLY and FYNNEI. The germline V and J ends were trimmed by 8 bases and 7 bases, with 15 bases remaining between them. The DNA of the CDR3 is TGTGCCAGCTCCACGTGGGGTGAGAATTCACCCCTCCACTTT. Translation gives CASSTWGENSPLHF.

This clone was seen a handful of times. This CDR3 reads CAMGRGFTDTQYF. In nucleotides, the CDR3 is TGTGCCATGGGGCGGGGTTTCACAGATACGCAGTATTTT. This chain joins TRBV10-3 and TRBJ2-3; tentatively, D is TRBD2 (6 bases). The CDR3 has 13 residues. V lost 9 bases to trimming and J lost 2 bases, with 12 bases between them. Germline loops: CDR1 ENHRY, CDR2 SYGVKD.

V usage is TRBV27 and J usage is TRBJ2-2; 9 bases map to TRBD2. V shed 7 bases and J 7 bases; nucleotides not matched to a gene: 13. The CDR3 is 16 amino acids. Germline-derived CDR1 and CDR2 are MNHEY and SMNVEV (reference sequence). The CDR3 sequence is CASTEWGGGALGELFF. The CDR3 DNA is TGTGCCAGCACGGAGTGGGGCGGGGGGGCCCTCGGGGAGCTGTTTTTT.

In this sample, this clone turned up once. V usage is TRBV3-1 (or the pseudogene TRBV3-2) and J usage is TRBJ2-2, with TRBD1 matching over 9 bases. Germline V CDR1 and CDR2: LGHDT, YNNKEL (reference sequence). The CDR3 contains 18 residues. The ends lost 4 bases at V and 0 bases at J; junction bases unmatched: 9. This chain's CDR3 is CASSRAAYRGPNTGELFF. The CDR3 DNA reads as TGTGCCAGCAGCCGCGCCGCTTACAGGGGGCCGAACACCGGGGAGCTGTTTTTT.

The chain carries TRBV4-3 and TRBJ1-5; 8 bases match TRBD1. The CDR3 runs 16 residues. J lost 7 bases, V lost 0 bases, and 8 bases had no gene match. Germline V gives CDR1 LGHNA, CDR2 YSLEER. DNA for the CDR3: TGCGCCAGCAGCCAAGATGCCCAGGGGGCCTACCAGCCCCAGCATTTT. Translating it yields CASSQDAQGAYQPQHF.

This sequence joins TRBV4-3 and TRBJ1-2; D not resolved. Germline V lookup: CDR1 LGHNA, CDR2 YSLEER. V dropped 2 bases and J dropped 1 base, with 5 bases sitting between them. CDR3 length: 13 residues. The CDR3 sequence is CASSQWRNYGYTF. In nucleotides, the CDR3 is TGCGCCAGCAGCCAATGGCGTAACTATGGCTACACCTTC.

The J gene is TRBJ1-1, the V gene TRBV7-8; D is unresolved. CDR1 and CDR2 from the germline V gene are SGHVS and FQNEAQ. The ends were cut back, 1 base at V and 1 base at J, with 7 bases in the middle. The CDR3 totals 14 residues. CDR3: CASSLETPNTEAFF. Here the CDR3 DNA reads TGTGCCAGCAGCTTAGAGACACCGAACACTGAAGCTTTCTTT.

The V gene is TRBV7-9, the J gene TRBJ1-1; unclear D gene. Germline CDR1 reads SEHNR; CDR2 reads FQNEAQ (reference sequence). Trimming left V 5 bases short and J 6 bases short, with 13 bases between. The CDR3 covers 13 residues. The CDR3 reads CASSLGGPPEAFF. The CDR3 DNA is TGTGCCAGCAGCCTAGGAGGGCCTCCTGAAGCTTTCTTT.

In its sample, this clone was seen many times. This CDR3 is CASSAGLLRGNTEAFF. The CDR3 nucleotides are TGTGCCAGCAGCGCGGGCCTCCTTCGAGGGAACACTGAAGCTTTCTTT. This chain uses TRBV7-9 with TRBJ1-1; D is ambiguous. The V gene lost 5 bases and the J gene lost 1 base, with 17 bases spanning the gap. Per germline, CDR1 SEHNR and CDR2 FQNEAQ (reference sequence). The CDR3 length is 16 residues.

This clone was found once. The chain has TRBV7-3 and TRBJ1-2, with a weak D call TRBD1 (5 bases). The V end was cut by 1 base, the J end by 5 bases, with 8 bases between. CDR1 is SGHTA and CDR2 is FQGTGA in the germline V gene. The CDR3 runs 13 residues. CDR3 sequence: CASSLSGGYGYTF. CDR3 coding DNA: TGTGCCAGCAGCTTAAGTGGGGGGTATGGCTACACCTTC.

The J gene is TRBJ1-1, the V gene TRBV30, with TRBD1 identical over 7 bases. The germline gives CDR1 GTSNPN, CDR2 SVGIG (reference sequence). This CDR3 region has 13 residues. J lost 5 bases, V lost 3 bases, and 6 bases had no gene match. The CDR3 protein is CAWSTQGGTEAFF. In nucleotides, the CDR3 is TGTGCCTGGAGCACCCAGGGGGGAACTGAAGCTTTCTTT.

This clone qualifies as medium-sized. The chain links TRBV9 to TRBJ2-5; D tentatively fits TRBD1 or TRBD2 (5 bases each). The germline CDR1 and CDR2 sequences are SGDLS and YYNGEE. CDR3 length: 14 amino acids. Trimming stripped 2 bases from V and 0 bases from J, with 8 bases between. CDR3 sequence: CASSVGAHQETQYF. In DNA form, the CDR3 reads TGTGCCAGCAGCGTCGGGGCCCACCAAGAGACCCAGTACTTC.